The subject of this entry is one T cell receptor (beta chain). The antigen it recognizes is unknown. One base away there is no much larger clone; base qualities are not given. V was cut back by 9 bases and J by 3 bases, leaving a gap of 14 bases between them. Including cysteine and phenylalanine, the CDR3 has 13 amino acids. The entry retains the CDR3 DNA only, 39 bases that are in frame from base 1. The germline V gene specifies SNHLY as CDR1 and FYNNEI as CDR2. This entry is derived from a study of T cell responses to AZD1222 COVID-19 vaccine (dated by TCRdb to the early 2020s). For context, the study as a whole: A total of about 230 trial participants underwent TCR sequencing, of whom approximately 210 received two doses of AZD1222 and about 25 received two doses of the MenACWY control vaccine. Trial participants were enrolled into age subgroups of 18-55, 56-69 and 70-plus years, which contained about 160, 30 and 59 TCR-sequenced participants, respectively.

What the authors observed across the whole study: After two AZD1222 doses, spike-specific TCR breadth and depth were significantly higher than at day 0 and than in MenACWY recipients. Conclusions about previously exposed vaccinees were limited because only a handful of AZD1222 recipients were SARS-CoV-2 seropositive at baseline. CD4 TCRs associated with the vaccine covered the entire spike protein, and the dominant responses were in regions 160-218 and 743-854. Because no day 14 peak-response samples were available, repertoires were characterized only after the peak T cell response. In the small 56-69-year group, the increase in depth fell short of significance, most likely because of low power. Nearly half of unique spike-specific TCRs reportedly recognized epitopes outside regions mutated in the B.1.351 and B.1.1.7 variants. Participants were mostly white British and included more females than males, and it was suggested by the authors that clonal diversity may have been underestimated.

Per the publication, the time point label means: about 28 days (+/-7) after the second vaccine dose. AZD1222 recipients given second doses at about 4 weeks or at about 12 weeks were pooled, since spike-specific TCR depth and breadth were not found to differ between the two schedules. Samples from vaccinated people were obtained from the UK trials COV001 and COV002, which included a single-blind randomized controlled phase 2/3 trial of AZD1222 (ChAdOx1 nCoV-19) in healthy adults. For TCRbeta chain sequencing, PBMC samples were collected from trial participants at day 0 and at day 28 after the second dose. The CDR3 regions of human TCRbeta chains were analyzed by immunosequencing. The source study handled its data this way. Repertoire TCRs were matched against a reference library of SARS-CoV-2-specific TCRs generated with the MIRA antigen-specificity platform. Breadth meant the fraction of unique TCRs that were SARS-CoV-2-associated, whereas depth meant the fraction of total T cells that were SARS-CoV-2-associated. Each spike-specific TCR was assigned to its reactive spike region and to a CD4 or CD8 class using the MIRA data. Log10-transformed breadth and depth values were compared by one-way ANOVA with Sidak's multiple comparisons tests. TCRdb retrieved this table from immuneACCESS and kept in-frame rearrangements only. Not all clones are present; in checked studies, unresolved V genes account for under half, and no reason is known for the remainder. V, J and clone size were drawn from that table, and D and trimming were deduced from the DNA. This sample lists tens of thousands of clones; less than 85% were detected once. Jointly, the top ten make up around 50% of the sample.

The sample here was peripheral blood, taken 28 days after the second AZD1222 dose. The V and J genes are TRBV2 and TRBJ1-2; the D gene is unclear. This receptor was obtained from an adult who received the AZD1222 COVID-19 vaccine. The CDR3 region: CASTVRMDYGYTF. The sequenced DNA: TGTGCCAGTACAGTCAGAATGGACTATGGCTACACCTTC.